These 18 T cell receptor beta chains came from one sample sequenced in a study of beta chain features in type 1 diabetes. cDNA synthesis used the whole RNA isolate, giving expressed TCRB sequences. The method was immunoSEQ multiplex PCR; TCRdb's version includes in-frame clones alone and lacks a portion of them. The sample lists 35,000 to 45,000 clones, approximately 60% seen once, with 2% to 2.5% in the top ten. Sequences were obtained from Tregs from blood. Source of these receptors: a young woman in good health.

This chain links TRBV5-4 with TRBJ2-7; D remains ambiguous. Trimming cost V 0 bases and J 3 bases, with 7 bases left between them. The CDR3 totals 13 residues. Germline CDR1 and CDR2: SGHNT and YYREEE (reference sequence). This chain's CDR3 is CASSLGAYYEQYF. CDR3 DNA sequence: TGTGCCAGCAGCTTGGGGGCCTACTACGAGCAGTACTTC.

The CDR3 is CASSFPGQRLFF. In DNA form, the CDR3 reads TGTGCCAGCAGCTTCCCGGGACAGAGGCTGTTTTTT. The chain links TRBV7-2 to TRBJ1-4; TRBD1 aligns across 7 bases. Germline-derived CDR1 and CDR2 are SGHTA and FQGNSA. V shed 3 bases, J shed 14 bases, and the junction held 6 bases outside the gene matches. CDR3 size: 12 residues. Based on the CDR3 plus reference TRBV7-2 and TRBJ1-4, the full variable domain is GAGVSQSPSNKVTEKGKDVELRCDPISGHTALYWYRQSLGQGLEFLIYFQGNSAPDKSGLPSDRFSAERTGGSVSTLTIQRTQQEDSAVYLCASSFPGQRLFFGSGTQLSVL.

DNA of the CDR3: TGTGCCAGCAGTTCCGGGACAGGGGTATACAATGAGCAGTTCTTC. Protein: CASSSGTGVYNEQFF. V is TRBV6-4 and J is TRBJ2-1; TRBD1 matches 10 bases. The CDR3 contains 15 residues. Germline-derived CDR1 and CDR2 are MRHNA and SNTAGT. The J segment lost 4 bases and the V segment lost 5 bases, leaving 5 bases of the junction unmatched.

The chain links TRBV18 to TRBJ1-2, with D tentatively TRBD1 (6 bases). Between the trimmed V and J ends, which lost 1 base and 1 base, there was a span of 19 bases. In germline, CDR1 is KGHSH, CDR2 LQKENI. The CDR3 consists of 18 residues. Written as DNA, the CDR3 is TGTGCCAGCTCACCACTTGGAGTGACCGAGGGGGATAACTATGGCTACACCTTC. The encoded protein is CASSPLGVTEGDNYGYTF. Supplemented by reference TRBV18 and TRBJ1-2, the full variable domain reads NAGVMQNPRHLVRRRGQEARLRCSPMKGHSHVYWYRQLPEEGLKFMVYLQKENIIDESGMPKERFSAEFPKEGPSILRIQQVVRGDSAAYFCASSPLGVTEGDNYGYTFGSGTRLTVV.

The rearrangement uses TRBV2 and TRBJ1-5; no definite D call. Germline loops: CDR1 SNHLY, CDR2 FYNNEI. With 6 bases removed from V and 0 bases from J, the gap between germline ends came to 18 bases. This CDR3 comprises 17 residues. The chain's CDR3 is CASRPAASSSSNQPQHF. The CDR3 DNA sequence: TGTGCCAGCAGACCAGCCGCTAGCTCCAGTAGCAATCAGCCCCAGCATTTT.

The rearrangement links TRBV25-1 to TRBJ2-3, with TRBD2 identical over 9 bases. This CDR3 comprises 14 residues. Losses at the gene ends were 6 bases for V and 1 base for J; bases not matched to a gene: 2. The germline gives CDR1 MGHDK, CDR2 SYGVNS. The CDR3, as DNA: TGTGCCAGCAGGCGGGAGGGGGGCACAGATACGCAGTATTTT. It is translated as CASRREGGTDTQYF.

The genes are TRBV7-9 and TRBJ2-4; maybe TRBD2 (5 bases). The germline CDR1 and CDR2 sequences are SEHNR and FQNEAQ (reference sequence). The CDR3 is 14 amino acids. Trimming left V 7 bases short and J 6 bases short, with 16 bases between. This CDR3 reads CASTSSGIANIQYF. CDR3 coding DNA: TGTGCCAGCACCTCTTCGGGGATCGCAAACATTCAGTACTTC.

The gene calls are TRBV6-6 and TRBJ1-2; 7 bases are a match to TRBD1. The CDR3 contains 15 residues. The J segment lost 2 bases and the V segment lost 8 bases, leaving 11 bases of the junction unmatched. CDR1 MNHNY and CDR2 SVGAGI come from the germline V gene (reference sequence). The CDR3 spells CASEEAGTANYGYTF. The DNA of the CDR3 is TGTGCCAGCGAAGAAGCCGGGACAGCAAACTATGGCTACACCTTC.

The V call is TRBV28, the J call TRBJ2-2; the match to TRBD1 covers 9 bases. V shed 6 bases and J 3 bases; nucleotides not matched to a gene: 8. The CDR3 extends over 16 amino acids. In germline, CDR1 is MDHEN, CDR2 SYDVKM. The CDR3 loop is CASRRPGQGYTGELFF. CDR3 in DNA: TGTGCCAGCAGGAGGCCGGGACAGGGCTACACCGGGGAGCTGTTTTTT.

The V and J genes are TRBV5-4 and TRBJ2-3; weak D call: TRBD1 (5 bases). V was pared by 1 base and J by 3 bases, with 9 bases between. The CDR3 runs 14 residues. Germline CDR1 is SGHNT and CDR2 is YYREEE (reference sequence). Here the CDR3 DNA reads TGTGCCAGCAGCTTGAAAACAGGAACAGATACGCAGTATTTT. Residues: CASSLKTGTDTQYF.

This chain links TRBV19 with TRBJ2-1; 12 bases map to TRBD2. In germline, CDR1 is LNHDA, CDR2 SQIVND (reference sequence). The CDR3 is 13 residues long. V lost 6 bases and J lost 9; bases outside the gene matches: 3. DNA of the CDR3: TGTGCCAGTAGACTAGCGGGAGGCAGTGAGCAGTTCTTC. This sequence encodes CASRLAGGSEQFF.

This clone was picked up one time. Here the CDR3 reads CSVDHLGENTEAFF. CDR3 sequence (DNA): TGCAGCGTTGATCATCTGGGCGAGAACACTGAAGCTTTCTTT. The V and J genes are TRBV29-1 and TRBJ1-1; the D is unclear. The V end was cut by 3 bases, the J end by 1 base, with 12 bases between. The CDR3 sequence is 14 residues long. Germline loops: CDR1 SQVTM, CDR2 ANQGSEA.

This clone turned up a few times. One junction end does not reproduce the germline sequence, and a read error may be involved. The genes are TRBV7-9 and TRBJ2-5, with D perhaps matching TRBD1 (6 bases). This CDR3 is 15 amino acids long. The germline CDR1 and CDR2 sequences are SEHNR and FQNEAQ (reference sequence). DNA for the CDR3: TGCGCCAGCAGCCAAGACCGGACAGCTCAAGAGACCCAGTACTTC. Its protein product is CASSQDRTAQETQYF.

There are a few counts of this clone. V gene TRBV28 combines with J gene TRBJ1-4, with D unresolved. Per germline, CDR1 MDHEN and CDR2 SYDVKM. V lost 9 bases, J lost 8 bases, and 19 bases lay in between. The length of the CDR3 is 14 residues. The CDR3 DNA follows: TGTGCCAGTAACCAACACGGGTCTTCGGAAAAACTGTTTTTT. This translates into CASNQHGSSEKLFF. The whole variable domain, filled in from reference TRBV28 and TRBJ1-4, reads DVKVTQSSRYLVKRTGEKVFLECVQDMDHENMFWYRQDPGLGLRLIYFSYDVKMKEKGDIPEGYSVSREKKERFSLILESASTNQTSMYLCASNQHGSSEKLFFGSGTQLSVL.

This clone occurred a few times. The same CDR3 also results from other DNA sequences found in this sample. The chain carries TRBV7-3 and TRBJ2-6; no reliable D call. V dropped 1 base and J dropped 2 bases, with 6 bases sitting between them. The CDR3 is made up of 15 amino acids. Germline-derived CDR1 and CDR2 are SGHTA and FQGTGA. CDR3 region: CASSLRATGANVLTF. DNA for the CDR3: TGTGCCAGCAGCTTAAGGGCTACTGGGGCCAACGTCCTGACTTTC.

V gene TRBV5-1 combines with J gene TRBJ2-1; 11 bases map to TRBD2. The germline V gene encodes CDR1 SGHRS and CDR2 YFSETQ. This CDR3 region has 16 residues. V dropped 3 bases and J dropped 3; count of bases not matched to a gene: 5. This CDR3 reads CASSSGLAEGYNEQFF. In DNA form, the CDR3 reads TGCGCCAGCAGCTCGGGACTAGCGGAGGGCTACAATGAGCAGTTCTTC.

The gene calls are TRBV5-1 and TRBJ2-1, with a weak D call TRBD2 (6 bases). Trimming cost V 4 bases and J 1 base, with 12 bases left between them. Germline V gene lookup returns CDR1 SGHRS and CDR2 YFSETQ. This CDR3 is 15 amino acids long. The CDR3 DNA follows: TGCGCCAGCAGCGCGCGGGCGGGGTCCTACAATGAGCAGTTCTTC. Protein: CASSARAGSYNEQFF.

This chain connects TRBV30 to TRBJ2-1, with 10 bases lining up with TRBD2. The CDR3 has 16 amino acids. Germline-derived CDR1 and CDR2 are GTSNPN and SVGIG (reference sequence). V lost 4 bases to trimming and J lost 4 bases; unmatched junction nucleotides: 10. The CDR3 region has the DNA TGTGCCTGGATTCCCTCCACTAGCGGGGCGTACAATGAGCAGTTCTTC. Protein product: CAWIPSTSGAYNEQFF.